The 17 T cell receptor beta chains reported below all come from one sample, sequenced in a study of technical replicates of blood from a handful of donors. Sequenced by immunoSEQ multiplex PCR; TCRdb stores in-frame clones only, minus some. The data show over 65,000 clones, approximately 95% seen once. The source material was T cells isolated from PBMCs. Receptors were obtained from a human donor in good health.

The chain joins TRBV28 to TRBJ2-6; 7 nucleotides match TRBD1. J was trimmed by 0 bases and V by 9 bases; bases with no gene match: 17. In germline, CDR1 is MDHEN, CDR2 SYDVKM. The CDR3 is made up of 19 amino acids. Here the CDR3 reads CASCTGALFYDSGANVLTF. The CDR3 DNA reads TGTGCCAGTTGTACAGGGGCGCTCTTCTATGACTCTGGGGCCAACGTCCTGACTTTC. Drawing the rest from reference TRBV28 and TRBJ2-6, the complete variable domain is DVKVTQSSRYLVKRTGEKVFLECVQDMDHENMFWYRQDPGLGLRLIYFSYDVKMKEKGDIPEGYSVSREKKERFSLILESASTNQTSMYLCASCTGALFYDSGANVLTFGAGSRLTVL.

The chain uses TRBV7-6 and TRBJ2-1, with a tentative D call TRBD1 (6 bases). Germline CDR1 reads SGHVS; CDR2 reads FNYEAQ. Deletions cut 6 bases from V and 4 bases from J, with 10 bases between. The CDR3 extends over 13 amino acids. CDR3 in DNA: TGTGCCAGCAGTTACGGACAGTACAATGAGCAGTTCTTC. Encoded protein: CASSYGQYNEQFF.

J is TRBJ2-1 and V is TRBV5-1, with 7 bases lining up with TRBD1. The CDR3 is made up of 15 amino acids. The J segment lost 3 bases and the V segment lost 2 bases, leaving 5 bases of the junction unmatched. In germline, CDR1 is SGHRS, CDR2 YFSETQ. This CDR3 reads CASSLGTVSYNEQFF. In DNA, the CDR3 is TGCGCCAGCAGCTTAGGGACAGTAAGCTACAATGAGCAGTTCTTC.

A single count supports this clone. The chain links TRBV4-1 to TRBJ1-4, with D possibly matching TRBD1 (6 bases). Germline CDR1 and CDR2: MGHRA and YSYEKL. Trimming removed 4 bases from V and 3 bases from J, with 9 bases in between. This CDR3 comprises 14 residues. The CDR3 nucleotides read TGCGCCAGCAGCCTACAGGGACCTAATGAAAAACTGTTTTTT. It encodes CASSLQGPNEKLFF.

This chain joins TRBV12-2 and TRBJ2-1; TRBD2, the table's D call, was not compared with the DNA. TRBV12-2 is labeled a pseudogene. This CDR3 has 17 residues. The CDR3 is CASRSGLAGGTYNEQFF. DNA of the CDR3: TGTGCAAGTCGCTCAGGACTAGCGGGAGGCACCTACAATGAGCAGTTCTTC.

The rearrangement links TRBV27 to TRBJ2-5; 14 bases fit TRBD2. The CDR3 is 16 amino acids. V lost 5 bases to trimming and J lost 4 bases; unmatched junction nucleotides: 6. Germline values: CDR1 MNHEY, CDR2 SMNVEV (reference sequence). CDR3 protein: CASSPRTSGGTETQYF. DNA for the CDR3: TGTGCCAGCAGTCCCCGGACTAGCGGGGGGACAGAGACCCAGTACTTC.

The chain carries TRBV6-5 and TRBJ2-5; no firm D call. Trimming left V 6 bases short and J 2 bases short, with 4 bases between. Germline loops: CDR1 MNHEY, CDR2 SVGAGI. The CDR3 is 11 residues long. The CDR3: CASRRQETQYF. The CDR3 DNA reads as TGTGCCAGCAGGCGACAAGAGACCCAGTACTTC.

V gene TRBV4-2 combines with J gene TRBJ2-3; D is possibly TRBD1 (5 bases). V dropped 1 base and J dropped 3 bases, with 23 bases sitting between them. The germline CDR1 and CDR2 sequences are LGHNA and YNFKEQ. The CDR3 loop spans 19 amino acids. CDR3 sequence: CASSQVGGAAAGATDTQYF. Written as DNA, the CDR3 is TGTGCCAGCAGCCAAGTTGGTGGGGCAGCAGCAGGAGCGACAGATACGCAGTATTTT.

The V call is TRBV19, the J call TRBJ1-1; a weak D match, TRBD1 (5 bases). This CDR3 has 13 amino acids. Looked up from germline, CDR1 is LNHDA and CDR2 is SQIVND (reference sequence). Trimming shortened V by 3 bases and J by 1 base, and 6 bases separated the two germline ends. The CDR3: CASSMQGNTEAFF. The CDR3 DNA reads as TGTGCCAGTAGTATGCAGGGGAACACTGAAGCTTTCTTT.

Here the CDR3 reads CASSLGVGGTEAFF. The CDR3 coding sequence is TGTGCCAGCAGCTTAGGCGTGGGAGGGACTGAAGCTTTCTTT. The V call is TRBV13, the J call TRBJ1-1, with D uncertain. The CDR3 is 14 residues long. Per the germline V gene, CDR1 is PRHDT and CDR2 is FYEKMQ (reference sequence). V was trimmed by 0 bases and J by 5 bases, leaving 10 bases between them.

CDR3 DNA sequence: TGCGCCAGCAGCTTGCCGGGACTGACTGAAGAGACCCAGTACTTC. Translated, it gives CASSLPGLTEETQYF. The gene calls are TRBV5-1 and TRBJ2-5, with D possibly matching TRBD2 (6 bases). The germline V and J ends were trimmed by 1 base and 3 bases, with 13 bases remaining between them. The CDR3 is 15 amino acids. The germline CDR1 and CDR2 sequences are SGHRS and YFSETQ.

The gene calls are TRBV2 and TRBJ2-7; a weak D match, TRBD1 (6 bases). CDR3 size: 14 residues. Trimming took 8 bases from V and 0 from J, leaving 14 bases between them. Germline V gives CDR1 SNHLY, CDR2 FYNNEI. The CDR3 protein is CASGNPQGSYEQYF. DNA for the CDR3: TGTGCCAGCGGTAACCCACAGGGCTCCTACGAGCAGTACTTC.

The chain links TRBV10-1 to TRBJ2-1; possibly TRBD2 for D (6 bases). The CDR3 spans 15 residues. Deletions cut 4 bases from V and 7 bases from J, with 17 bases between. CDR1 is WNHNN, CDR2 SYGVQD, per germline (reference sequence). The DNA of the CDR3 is TGCGCCAGCAGTGGTGGGACTGTGGCGGGGAATGAGCAGTTCTTC. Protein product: CASSGGTVAGNEQFF.

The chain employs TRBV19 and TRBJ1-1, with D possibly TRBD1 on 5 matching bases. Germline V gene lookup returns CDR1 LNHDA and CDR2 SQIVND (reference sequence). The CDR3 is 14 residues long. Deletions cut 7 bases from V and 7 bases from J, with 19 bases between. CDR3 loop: CASKVKGRLNEAFF. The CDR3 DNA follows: TGTGCCAGTAAGGTTAAGGGGCGTTTGAATGAAGCTTTCTTT.

The CDR3 here is CASSPGTAHEQYF. The DNA of the CDR3 is TGCGCCAGCAGCCCCGGGACAGCCCACGAGCAGTACTTC. This chain joins TRBV5-1 and TRBJ2-7; 7 bases line up with TRBD1. J lost 5 bases, V lost 4 bases, and 6 bases had no gene match. The CDR3 consists of 13 residues. Germline CDR1 is SGHRS and CDR2 is YFSETQ.

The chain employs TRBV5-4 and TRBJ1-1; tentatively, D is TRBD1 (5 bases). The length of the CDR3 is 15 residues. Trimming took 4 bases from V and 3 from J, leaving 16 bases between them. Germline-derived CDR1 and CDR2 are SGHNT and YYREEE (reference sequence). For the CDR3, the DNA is TGTGCCAGCAGCCCGATTGGGGGAGGGGACACTGAAGCTTTCTTT. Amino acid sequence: CASSPIGGGDTEAFF. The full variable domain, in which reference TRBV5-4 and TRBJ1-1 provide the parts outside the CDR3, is ETGVTQSPTHLIKTRGQQVTLRCSSQSGHNTVSWYQQALGQGPQFIFQYYREEENGRGNFPPRFSGLQFPNYSSELNVNALELDDSALYLCASSPIGGGDTEAFFGQGTRLTVV.

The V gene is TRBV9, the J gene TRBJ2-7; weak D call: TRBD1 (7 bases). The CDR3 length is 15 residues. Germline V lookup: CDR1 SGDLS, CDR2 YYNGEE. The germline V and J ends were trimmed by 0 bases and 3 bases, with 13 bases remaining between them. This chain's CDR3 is CASSVGRDSYYEQYF. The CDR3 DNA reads TGTGCCAGCAGCGTAGGGCGGGACAGTTACTACGAGCAGTACTTC.